The 20 T cell receptor beta chains below all came from one sample that was sequenced in a study of blood T cell repertoires in COVID-19. Libraries were prepared by immunoSEQ multiplex PCR; TCRdb keeps only in-frame clonotypes and omits some of them. The sample records about 200,000 clones, 70% to 90% being singletons. Sequenced input: PBMCs or T cells enriched from blood (not recorded which). The origin of the receptors is a woman between 35 and 50 years old with acute COVID-19.

The chain couples TRBV14 to TRBJ2-1; tentative D call: TRBD2 (6 bases). The germline V and J ends were trimmed by 4 bases and 5 bases, with 9 bases remaining between them. Germline V gene sequence: CDR1 SGHDN, CDR2 FVKESK. The CDR3 runs to 13 residues. This CDR3 is CASSPGLNNEQFF. The DNA for the CDR3 is TGTGCCAGCAGCCCGGGACTTAACAATGAGCAGTTCTTC.

The chain has TRBV2 and TRBJ1-1; possibly TRBD1 for D (6 bases). CDR3 length: 13 amino acids. The V gene's germline CDR1 is SNHLY and CDR2 FYNNEI. The V and J ends lost 6 bases and 3 bases respectively, with 11 bases between them. The CDR3 DNA sequence: TGTGCCAGCAGGGCAGGGGAAGACACTGAAGCTTTCTTT. It is translated as CASRAGEDTEAFF.

The chain is built from TRBV28 and TRBJ2-3, with TRBD1 as a possible D gene (6 bases). CDR3 size: 14 residues. The V end lost 2 bases, the J end lost 1 base, and 7 bases lay between the germline ends. In germline, CDR1 is MDHEN, CDR2 SYDVKM. This CDR3 reads CASSLTGRTDTQYF. CDR3 DNA sequence: TGTGCCAGCAGTTTAACAGGGCGCACAGATACGCAGTATTTT.

The gene calls are TRBV12-3 or TRBV12-4 and TRBJ1-2, with D maybe TRBD1 (6 bases). V was trimmed by 3 bases and J by 5 bases, leaving 10 bases between them. The CDR3 runs 13 residues. CDR3: CASSFGGPYGYTF. CDR3 in DNA: TGTGCCAGCAGTTTCGGGGGGCCTTATGGCTACACCTTC.

V gene TRBV9 combines with J gene TRBJ1-4; TRBD1 is a possible D gene (5 bases). Germline V gene data show CDR1 as SGDLS and CDR2 as YYNGEE. The CDR3 is 15 residues long. V was shortened by 0 bases and J by 8 bases, with 14 bases between the two germline ends. The CDR3 DNA is TGTGCCAGCAGCGTAGATGGCCAGGGCTACGAAAAACTGTTTTTT. This sequence encodes CASSVDGQGYEKLFF.

This clone is a singleton in its sample. The chain has TRBV4-2 and TRBJ2-1; 10 bases are a match to TRBD2. CDR3 length: 16 amino acids. The germline CDR1 and CDR2 sequences are LGHNA and YNFKEQ. With 5 bases clipped from V and 7 bases from J, the junction kept 11 bases outside the gene matches. The CDR3 sequence: CASSEGSSGRANEQFF. CDR3 bases: TGTGCCAGCAGCGAAGGATCCAGCGGGAGGGCAAATGAGCAGTTCTTC.

J is TRBJ1-5 and V is TRBV7-9; D possibly corresponds to TRBD1 (5 bases). This CDR3 is built from 17 residues. In germline, CDR1 is SEHNR, CDR2 FQNEAQ (reference sequence). V was cut by 1 base and J by 0 bases, with 13 bases left in between. CDR3 region: CASSLGSRTYSNQPQHF. CDR3 sequence (DNA): TGTGCCAGCAGCTTAGGGTCGAGGACATATAGCAATCAGCCCCAGCATTTT. The full variable domain, its missing parts supplied by reference TRBV7-9 and TRBJ1-5, is DTGVSQNPRHKITKRGQNVTFRCDPISEHNRLYWYRQTLGQGPEFLTYFQNEAQLEKSRLLSDRFSAERPKGSFSTLEIQRTEQGDSAMYLCASSLGSRTYSNQPQHFGDGTRLSIL.

V gene TRBV5-1 combines with J gene TRBJ2-3, with D possibly matching TRBD2 (5 bases). CDR1 is SGHRS, CDR2 YFSETQ, per germline. With 6 bases removed from V and 0 bases from J, the gap between germline ends came to 8 bases. The CDR3 covers 13 residues. CDR3 amino acids: CASTRTSTDTQYF. DNA of the CDR3: TGCGCCAGCACGCGGACTAGCACAGATACGCAGTATTTT.

The chain recombines TRBV7-3 with TRBJ2-3; 8 nucleotides match TRBD2. The CDR3 has 15 amino acids. Germline V gene lookup returns CDR1 SGHTA and CDR2 FQGTGA. The J segment lost 4 bases and the V segment lost 6 bases, leaving 9 bases of the junction unmatched. Written as DNA, the CDR3 is TGTGCCAGCAGTTCTCAAGCGGGGGTACCAGATACGCAGTATTTT. Translation gives CASSSQAGVPDTQYF.

This clone was seen only once. The gene calls are TRBV19 and TRBJ2-7; possibly TRBD1 for D (5 bases). The CDR3 has 16 amino acids. Germline V gene sequence: CDR1 LNHDA, CDR2 SQIVND (reference sequence). V dropped 4 bases and J dropped 0 bases, with 16 bases sitting between them. The CDR3 DNA follows: TGTGCCAGTAGTACCACCAAGGACACCCTCTCCTACGAGCAGTACTTC. It yields the protein CASSTTKDTLSYEQYF.

This sequence joins TRBV24-1 and TRBJ1-3; tentatively, D is TRBD1 (5 bases). CDR1 is KGHDR, CDR2 SFDVKD, per germline. Trimming left V 5 bases short and J 1 base short, with 14 bases between. This CDR3 contains 16 residues. The CDR3 bases are TGTGCCACCAGTGCCCCCGGGGGACTATCTGGAAACACCATATATTTT. Amino acids: CATSAPGGLSGNTIYF.

V gene TRBV28 combines with J gene TRBJ2-2, with D maybe TRBD2 (5 bases). Trimming took 3 bases from V and 1 from J, leaving 9 bases between them. The V gene's germline CDR1 is MDHEN and CDR2 SYDVKM. This CDR3 is 15 amino acids long. CDR3: CASSFGLGNTGELFF. DNA for the CDR3: TGTGCCAGCAGTTTCGGACTGGGGAACACCGGGGAGCTGTTTTTT.

The chain is built from TRBV30 and TRBJ2-1, with 10 bases fitting TRBD2. The ends lost 3 bases at V and 3 bases at J; junction bases unmatched: 8. Germline V gene lookup returns CDR1 GTSNPN and CDR2 SVGIG (reference sequence). The CDR3 is 16 amino acids. The CDR3 protein is CAWSPASGSFYNEQFF. Here the CDR3 DNA reads TGTGCCTGGAGCCCAGCTAGCGGGAGCTTCTACAATGAGCAGTTCTTC.

The chain employs TRBV30 and TRBJ1-2; D may be TRBD1 (5 bases). Germline V gene data show CDR1 as GTSNPN and CDR2 as SVGIG (reference sequence). Trimming took off 1 base at V and 7 bases at J, with 10 bases between the two ends. The CDR3 runs 12 residues. CDR3 coding DNA: TGTGCCTGGAGTGGGCAGGGTTTTGGCTACACCTTC. Translating it yields CAWSGQGFGYTF.

The J gene is TRBJ1-5, the V gene TRBV7-6, with D perhaps matching TRBD1 (5 bases). The CDR3 has 13 amino acids. Germline lookup yields CDR1 SGHVS and CDR2 FNYEAQ. Deletions cut 1 base from V and 6 bases from J, with 7 bases between. CDR3 protein: CASSLDQGQPQHF. For the CDR3, the DNA is TGTGCCAGCAGCTTAGATCAGGGTCAGCCCCAGCATTTT.

The chain carries TRBV5-1 and TRBJ2-1, with D perhaps TRBD2 (6 bases). Germline loops: CDR1 SGHRS, CDR2 YFSETQ. The CDR3 covers 16 residues. V shed 4 bases and J shed 7 bases, with 21 bases lying between them. The CDR3 loop is CASSSHAGSTVNEQFF. DNA of the CDR3: TGCGCCAGCAGCAGTCACGCGGGATCTACCGTTAATGAGCAGTTCTTC.

A few counts support this clone. The chain couples TRBV7-2 to TRBJ2-7, with 10 bases fitting TRBD2. V lost 5 bases, J lost 7 bases, and 11 bases stayed unmatched. Germline CDR1 and CDR2: SGHTA and FQGNSA. CDR3 length equals 15 residues. This chain's CDR3 is CASSRGQAGGREQYF. CDR3 DNA: TGTGCCAGCAGCCGGGGGCAAGCGGGAGGGCGGGAGCAGTACTTC.

This clone has only one observation. The chain carries TRBV27 and TRBJ1-4; D gene uncertain. V gave up 5 bases and J gave up 0 bases, with 10 bases separating them. Per germline, CDR1 MNHEY and CDR2 SMNVEV (reference sequence). This CDR3 is built from 15 residues. CDR3 in amino acids: CASSPHMATNEKLFF. For the CDR3, the DNA is TGTGCCAGCAGTCCCCACATGGCAACTAATGAAAAACTGTTTTTT.

The V gene is TRBV7-6, the J gene TRBJ1-5, with 7 bases that match TRBD1. CDR3 length equals 16 residues. Germline V CDR1 and CDR2: SGHVS, FNYEAQ. The V segment lost 2 bases and the J segment 3 bases; nucleotides outside the gene matches: 7. The CDR3 DNA is TGTGCCAGCAGCTTATTGGCAGGGGGTACCAATCAGCCCCAGCATTTT. The encoded protein is CASSLLAGGTNQPQHF.

This clone has just a few counts. V and J are TRBV7-9 and TRBJ1-2; D not resolved. V shed 3 bases and J shed 3 bases, with 11 bases lying between them. CDR1 and CDR2 from the germline V gene are SEHNR and FQNEAQ (reference sequence). CDR3 length equals 14 residues. In nucleotides, the CDR3 is TGTGCCAGCAGCTTGGGCGGGGATCACTATGGCTACACCTTC. Translation: CASSLGGDHYGYTF.